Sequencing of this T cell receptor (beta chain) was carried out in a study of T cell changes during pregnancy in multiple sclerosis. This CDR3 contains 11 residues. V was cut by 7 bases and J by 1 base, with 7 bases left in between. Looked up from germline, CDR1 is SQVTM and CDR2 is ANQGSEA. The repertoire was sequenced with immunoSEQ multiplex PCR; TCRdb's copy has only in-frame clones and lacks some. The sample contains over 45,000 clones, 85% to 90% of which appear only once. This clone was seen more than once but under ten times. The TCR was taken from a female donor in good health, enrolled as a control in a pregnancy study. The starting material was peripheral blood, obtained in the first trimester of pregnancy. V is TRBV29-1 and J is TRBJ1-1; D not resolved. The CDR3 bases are TGCAGCGCTCAGGCGAACACTGAAGCTTTCTTT. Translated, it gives CSAQANTEAFF.